This is a list of T cell receptor beta chains from one sample in a study of blood T cell repertoires in COVID-19. This table comes from immunoSEQ multiplex PCR, and its TCRdb copy is limited to in-frame clones, with some not included. The sample includes roughly 250,000 clones, approximately 89% of them seen just once. The material sequenced was PBMCs or T cells enriched from blood (not recorded which). These TCRs come from a middle-aged woman who had been exposed to COVID-19. Both conserved end residues are part of each CDR3. The order of the fields is D gene, J gene, V gene, clone size, CDR3 DNA, CDR3 protein. The D gene is left open where the match is weak. Clone size is shown for a subset of rows, as once, few, many or a class of expanded clone.

NA	TRBJ1-2	TRBV27	once	TGTGCCAGCAGTGCCTATCCAGGGGAGTCTAACTATGGCTACACCTTC	CASSAYPGESNYGYTF
NA	TRBJ2-3	TRBV4-1	NA	TGCGCCAGCAGCCAAGAGGGGGCCGTAGGTCCACGCACAGATACGCAGTATTTT	CASSQEGAVGPRTDTQYF
TRBD1	TRBJ2-7	TRBV4-3	NA	TGCGCCAGCAGCCAAGATTTACAGGGGCATGGGAAAGCGGACGAGCAGTACTTC	CASSQDLQGHGKADEQYF
TRBD1	TRBJ1-1	TRBV11-2	NA	TGTGCCAGCACCTTAACCCTCACGGACAGGGGTGAAGCTTTCTTT	CASTLTLTDRGEAFF
NA	TRBJ2-2	TRBV5-1	NA	TGTGCCAGCAGAGTATCACCGACTAGTGGGGACACCGGGGAGCTGTTTTTT	CASRVSPTSGDTGELFF
TRBD1	TRBJ1-4	TRBV25-1	NA	TGTGCCAGCAGTGATCTGACAGGGCGTAATGAAAAACTGTTTTTT	CASSDLTGRNEKLFF
NA	TRBJ1-1	TRBV6-5	NA	TGTGCCACCCCAGGGAACACTGAAGCTTTCTTT	CATPGNTEAFF
NA	TRBJ2-1	TRBV25-1	few	TGTGCCAGCAGTGCTGGGACACATAACAATGAGCAGTTCTTC	CASSAGTHNNEQFF
NA	TRBJ1-2	TRBV5-4	NA	TGTGCCAGCAGCTTGCCCACAGGAGCCTATGGCTACACCTTC	CASSLPTGAYGYTF
NA	TRBJ1-2	TRBV12-3/TRBV12-4	NA	TGTGCCAGTTGGCGGGATGTCTTTTATGGCTACACCTTC	CASWRDVFYGYTF
NA	TRBJ1-5	TRBV6-2/TRBV6-3	NA	TGTGCCAGCAGTTATGTGACAGGCAATCAGCCCCAGCATTTT	CASSYVTGNQPQHF
NA	TRBJ1-1	TRBV29-1	NA	TGCAGCGTTGTAGGAGCTGAAGCTTTCTTT	CSVVGAEAFF
TRBD1	TRBJ2-6	TRBV30	NA	TGTGCCTGGAGTGGCGACAGGGTCTCTGGGGCCAACGTCCTGACTTTC	CAWSGDRVSGANVLTF
NA	TRBJ1-1	TRBV5-6	NA	TGTGCCAGCAGCTACACCAGGGGTACTGAAGCTTTCTTT	CASSYTRGTEAFF
NA	TRBJ2-7	TRBV6-2/TRBV6-3	NA	TGTGCCAGCAGTCCAGGGATTGGCGAGCAGTACTTC	CASSPGIGEQYF
NA	TRBJ2-1	TRBV5-1	once	TGTGCCAGCAGCTTCGACTTCAGCTCCTACAATGAGCAGTTCTTC	CASSFDFSSYNEQFF
TRBD2	TRBJ2-5	TRBV19	NA	TGTGCCAGTAGTATTGGGGTAGCGGGGAGCCAAGAGACCCAGTACTTC	CASSIGVAGSQETQYF
TRBD2	TRBJ2-2	TRBV14	few	TGTGCCAGCAGCCGTTTTAGCGGGAGGGCCTCCGGGGAGCTGTTTTTT	CASSRFSGRASGELFF
TRBD2	TRBJ2-1	TRBV4-3	once	TGCGCCAGCAGCCAGGGGGACTACCTCTCCTACAATGAGCAGTTCTTC	CASSQGDYLSYNEQFF
NA	TRBJ2-2	TRBV28	few	TGTGCCAGCAGCTCCGTTCGGACCGGGGAGCTGTTTTTT	CASSSVRTGELFF
TRBD2	TRBJ2-1	TRBV11-3	NA	TGTGCCAGCAGCCTCAGAGGTTGGCGGGAGAATTTTGGAGAGCAGTTCTTC	CASSLRGWRENFGEQFF
NA	TRBJ2-1	TRBV7-2	NA	TGTGCCAGCAGAGGGGCGGCCCACCGCGGCTACAATGAGCAGTTCTTC	CASRGAAHRGYNEQFF
NA	TRBJ1-2	TRBV28	NA	TGTGCCAGCAGCGAGGAGGACAGAGGTTATGGCTACACCTTC	CASSEEDRGYGYTF
NA	TRBJ1-2	TRBV6-5	once	TGTGCCAGCAGTTACTCCCTAGGGGCGTGGGGCTACACCTTC	CASSYSLGAWGYTF
NA	TRBJ1-2	TRBV9	NA	TGTGCCAGCAGCGTTGGAGGGAACTATGGCTACACCTTC	CASSVGGNYGYTF
TRBD2	TRBJ2-2	TRBV27	NA	TGTGCCAGCAGTTTATCTGCGGGGGGGTTGGTGACCGGGGAGCTGTTTTTT	CASSLSAGGLVTGELFF
NA	TRBJ2-3	TRBV27	NA	TGTGCCAGCAGTTCTCTCGGAGGGACCTACGCCGGGCCAGATACGCAGTATTTT	CASSSLGGTYAGPDTQYF
NA	TRBJ1-1	TRBV5-1	once	TGTGCCAGCAGCTTGGCGGTACAGGGTGGGACTGAAGCTTTCTTT	CASSLAVQGGTEAFF
NA	TRBJ1-1	TRBV28	NA	TGTGCCAGCAGTGCGGTGAACACTGAAGCTTTCTTT	CASSAVNTEAFF
TRBD2	TRBJ2-5	TRBV3-1/TRBV3-2	NA	TGTGCCAGCAGCCAAGTACTAGCGGGGGGTATTGAGACCCAGTACTTC	CASSQVLAGGIETQYF
TRBD2	TRBJ2-3	TRBV24-1	NA	TGTGCCACTAGCGGGAGCACAGATACGCAGTATTTT	CATSGSTDTQYF
NA	TRBJ2-7	TRBV7-2	NA	TGTGCCAGCAGCCTTCTAGCACCCTACGAGCAGTACTTC	CASSLLAPYEQYF
NA	TRBJ1-6	TRBV5-1	NA	TGTGCCAGCAGCCCCGACTCCGGCCCCAATTCACCCCTCCACTTT	CASSPDSGPNSPLHF
NA	TRBJ2-7	TRBV7-9	NA	TGTGCCAGCAGCTTAGCGCATTTGAACACCCTTCCCTACGAGCAGTACTTC	CASSLAHLNTLPYEQYF
NA	TRBJ1-1	TRBV7-9	NA	TGTGCCAGCAGCTTAGCGGGACAGAACACTGAAGCTTTCTTT	CASSLAGQNTEAFF
TRBD2	TRBJ2-7	TRBV18	NA	TGTGCCAGCTCACCAAGTTTAACTAGCGGGGGATACGAGCAGTACTTC	CASSPSLTSGGYEQYF
NA	TRBJ2-1	TRBV7-3	NA	TGTGCCAGCAGTGGTAGCGAGAGAGGTAGTGAGCAGTTCTTC	CASSGSERGSEQFF
TRBD1	TRBJ2-7	TRBV13	NA	TGTGCCAGCAGCGTAAGACAGGGATTCTACGAGCAGTACTTC	CASSVRQGFYEQYF
TRBD1	TRBJ1-5	TRBV7-2	NA	TGTGCCAGCAGCTTAGATGGGACAGGGGTTGGTAGCAATCAGCCCCAGCATTTT	CASSLDGTGVGSNQPQHF
TRBD1	TRBJ2-7	TRBV7-2	few	TGTGCCAGCAGCTTTTGGGACAGCTCCTACGAGCAGTACTTC	CASSFWDSSYEQYF
TRBD2	TRBJ2-2	TRBV2	few	TGTGCCAGCGTAGCGGGCGCGAACACCGGGGAGCTGTTTTTT	CASVAGANTGELFF
TRBD2	TRBJ2-1	TRBV6-4	NA	TGTGCCAGCACTGCGGAGGAGCGGGGAGTCTACAATGAGCAGTTCTTC	CASTAEERGVYNEQFF
NA	TRBJ2-1	TRBV24-1	NA	TGTGCCACCAGTGACCCGGGACAACGGGATGAGCAGTTCTTC	CATSDPGQRDEQFF
NA	TRBJ1-1	TRBV28	NA	TGTGCCAGCAGTTTATCCGAGTGGACTGAAGCTTTCTTT	CASSLSEWTEAFF
TRBD1	TRBJ1-4	TRBV5-4	NA	TGTGCCAGCAGTTTTTACAGGGGGCAGGGTGAAAAACTGTTTTTT	CASSFYRGQGEKLFF
NA	TRBJ1-1	TRBV5-1	NA	TGCGCCAGCAGCTTGGGATTTGCGGGGGTTAACACTGAAGCTTTCTTT	CASSLGFAGVNTEAFF
TRBD2	TRBJ2-2	TRBV3-1/TRBV3-2	few	TGTGCCAGCAGCCAGCGACTAGCGACTAGGGCCGGGGAGCTGTTTTTT	CASSQRLATRAGELFF
TRBD1	TRBJ1-5	TRBV10-2	NA	TGCGCCAGCAGTGAGGGACAGGGGCTTCAGCCCCAGCATTTT	CASSEGQGLQPQHF